This TCR beta chain came from a study of CD8 T cells in ankylosing spondylitis. The V end lost 6 bases, the J end lost 0 bases, and 11 bases lay between the germline ends. CDR1 is DFQATT, CDR2 SNEGSKA, per germline (reference sequence). The CDR3 contains 13 residues. As the method for making TCR beta libraries, quantitative 5'-RACE with molecular barcodes was used. MiXCR, run by TCRdb on the 5' RACE reads, gives a single entry per CDR3 protein. There are about 220,000 distinct CDR3 sequences in the sample; about 7% occur only once, and 14% lies in the top ten. Study-wide points: Clones linked to disease were reported to show significant enrichment in matched ankylosing spondylitis synovial fluid. Characteristic of ankylosing spondylitis blood, it appeared, was a TCR beta motif comprising about eight highly homologous variants.

This clonotype was counted ten times or more. Antigen: not known. The TCR originated in a male donor with ankylosing spondylitis. V gene TRBV20-1 combines with J gene TRBJ1-1; no clear D. The specimen was blood, either unsorted or a sorted T cell fraction (not recorded which). The CDR3 DNA follows: TGCAGTGCCCCCGGTCCTATGAACACTGAAGCTTTCTTT. Residues: CSAPGPMNTEAFF.